The T cell receptor beta chain described here comes from a study of identical twins. General observations from the study: Excess twin sharing in beta out-of-frame sequences was weaker. Instead of following the same donors, the conclusions were based on cross-sectional statistical analysis. For out-of-frame alpha sequences shared by twins, low generation probability was in excess.

Through template switching, a universal primer site was introduced, and the cDNA contained unique molecular identifiers. TCRdb processed the 5' RACE reads anew with MiXCR; each CDR3 protein has one entry. The repertoire consists of a few hundred thousand distinct CDR3 sequences, with 8.5% to 9.5% occurring once and the leading ten covering 6% to 8.5%. This clonotype was counted many times. Its antigen is undetermined. The CDR3 is 16 amino acids. Trimming removed 0 bases from V and 1 base from J, with 12 bases in between. The germline V gene has CDR1 LNHNV and CDR2 YYDKDF (reference sequence). These records were also assigned to another study, of yellow fever vaccine responses in identical twins.

The sequencing input was CD8+ T cells sorted from blood. The J gene is TRBJ1-2, the V gene TRBV15; D ambiguous. The clonotype was recovered from a woman aged 18-35 years in good health. The CDR3 sequence is CATSRDREGLNYGYTF. DNA for the CDR3: TGTGCCACCAGCAGAGACCGGGAAGGTCTTAACTATGGCTACACCTTC. The full variable domain, completed using reference TRBV15 and TRBJ1-2, is DAMVIQNPRYQVTQFGKPVTLSCSQTLNHNVMYWYQQKSSQAPKLLFHYYDKDFNNEADTPDNFQSRRPNTSFCFLDIRSPGLGDTAMYLCATSRDREGLNYGYTFGSGTRLTVV.